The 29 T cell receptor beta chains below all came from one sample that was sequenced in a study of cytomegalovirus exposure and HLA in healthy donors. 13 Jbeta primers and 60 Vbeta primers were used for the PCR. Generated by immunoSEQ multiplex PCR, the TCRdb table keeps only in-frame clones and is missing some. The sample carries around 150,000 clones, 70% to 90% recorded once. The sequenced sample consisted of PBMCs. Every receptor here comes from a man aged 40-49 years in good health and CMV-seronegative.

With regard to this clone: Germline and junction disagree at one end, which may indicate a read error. The DNA for the CDR3 is TGTTCCAGCCGAGAATCCGGCGGGGACACTGAAGCTTTCTTT. Its translation is CSSRESGGDTEAFF. The chain couples TRBV7-9 to TRBJ1-1, with no clear D. Germline assignment: CDR1 SEHNR and CDR2 FQNEAQ (reference sequence). There are 14 residues in the CDR3.

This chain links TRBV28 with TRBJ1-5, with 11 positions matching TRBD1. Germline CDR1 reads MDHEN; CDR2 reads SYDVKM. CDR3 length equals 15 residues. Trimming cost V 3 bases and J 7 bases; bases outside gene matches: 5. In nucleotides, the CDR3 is TGTGCCAGCAGTTTTAGGGACAGGGGGGTCCAGCCCCAGCATTTT. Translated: CASSFRDRGVQPQHF.

The chain's CDR3 is CASRSCEHGTDTQYF. The CDR3 nucleotides read TGCGCCAGCAGATCTTGCGAGCACGGCACAGATACGCAGTATTTT. The chain couples TRBV23-1 to TRBJ2-3; D unclear. TRBV23-1 is an ORF, with its function uncertain. Between the trimmed V and J ends, which lost 6 bases and 1 base, there was a span of 14 bases. This CDR3 comprises 15 residues.

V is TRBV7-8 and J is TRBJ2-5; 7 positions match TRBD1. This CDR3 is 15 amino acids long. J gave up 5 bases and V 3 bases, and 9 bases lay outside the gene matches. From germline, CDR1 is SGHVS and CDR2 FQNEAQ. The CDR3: CASSFQTGPWETQYF. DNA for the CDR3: TGTGCCAGCAGCTTCCAGACAGGGCCGTGGGAGACCCAGTACTTC.

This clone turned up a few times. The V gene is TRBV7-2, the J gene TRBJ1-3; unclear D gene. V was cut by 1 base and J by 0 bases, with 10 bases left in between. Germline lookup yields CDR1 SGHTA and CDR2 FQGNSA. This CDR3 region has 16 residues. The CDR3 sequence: CASSLEWRGSGNTIYF. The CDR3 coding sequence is TGTGCCAGCAGCTTAGAGTGGCGGGGCTCTGGAAACACCATATATTTT. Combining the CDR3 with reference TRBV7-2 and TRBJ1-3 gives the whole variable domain GAGVSQSPSNKVTEKGKDVELRCDPISGHTALYWYRQSLGQGLEFLIYFQGNSAPDKSGLPSDRFSAERTGGSVSTLTIQRTQQEDSAVYLCASSLEWRGSGNTIYFGEGSWLTVV.

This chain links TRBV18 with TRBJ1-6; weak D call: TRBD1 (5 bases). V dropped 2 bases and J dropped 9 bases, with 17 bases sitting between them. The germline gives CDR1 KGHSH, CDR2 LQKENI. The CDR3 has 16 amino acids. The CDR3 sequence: CASSPGGGDQGSPLHF. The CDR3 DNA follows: TGTGCCAGCTCACCAGGTGGAGGGGACCAAGGTTCACCCCTCCACTTT. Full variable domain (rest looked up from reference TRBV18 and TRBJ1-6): NAGVMQNPRHLVRRRGQEARLRCSPMKGHSHVYWYRQLPEEGLKFMVYLQKENIIDESGMPKERFSAEFPKEGPSILRIQQVVRGDSAAYFCASSPGGGDQGSPLHFGNGTRLTVT.

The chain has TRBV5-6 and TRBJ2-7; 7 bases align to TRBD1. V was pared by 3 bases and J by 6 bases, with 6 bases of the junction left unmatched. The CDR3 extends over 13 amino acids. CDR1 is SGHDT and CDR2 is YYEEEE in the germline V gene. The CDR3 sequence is CASSYQQGSEQYF. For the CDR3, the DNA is TGTGCCAGCAGCTACCAACAGGGGAGCGAGCAGTACTTC.

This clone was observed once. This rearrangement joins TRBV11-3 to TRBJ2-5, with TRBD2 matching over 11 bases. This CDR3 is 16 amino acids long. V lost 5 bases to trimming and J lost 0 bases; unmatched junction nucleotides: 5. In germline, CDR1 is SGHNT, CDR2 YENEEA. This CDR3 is CASSRGLAGHQETQYF. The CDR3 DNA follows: TGTGCCAGCAGCCGTGGACTAGCGGGCCACCAAGAGACCCAGTACTTC.

The CDR3 nucleotides are TGTGCCAGCAGCAAACTGAGGGATTCGGTGGCCTACGAGCAGTACTTC. As protein: CASSKLRDSVAYEQYF. The rearrangement uses TRBV21-1 and TRBJ2-7; the table's D call, TRBD2, was not checked against the DNA. TRBV21-1 is shown as a pseudogene. This CDR3 is 16 amino acids long.

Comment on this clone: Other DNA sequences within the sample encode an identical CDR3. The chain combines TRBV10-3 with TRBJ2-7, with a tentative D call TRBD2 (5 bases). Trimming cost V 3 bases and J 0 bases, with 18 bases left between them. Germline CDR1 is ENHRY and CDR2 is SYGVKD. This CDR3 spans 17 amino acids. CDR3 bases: TGTGCCATCAGTGATCAGGCGGTTGCGGGCCGCTCCTACGAGCAGTACTTC. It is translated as CAISDQAVAGRSYEQYF.

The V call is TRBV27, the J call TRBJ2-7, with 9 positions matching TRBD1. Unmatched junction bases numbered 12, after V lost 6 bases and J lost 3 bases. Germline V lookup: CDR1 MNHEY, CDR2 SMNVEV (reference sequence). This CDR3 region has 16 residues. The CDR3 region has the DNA TGTGCCAGCAGCCCGATGTGGGGGACAGGGATCTACGAGCAGTACTTC. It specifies CASSPMWGTGIYEQYF.

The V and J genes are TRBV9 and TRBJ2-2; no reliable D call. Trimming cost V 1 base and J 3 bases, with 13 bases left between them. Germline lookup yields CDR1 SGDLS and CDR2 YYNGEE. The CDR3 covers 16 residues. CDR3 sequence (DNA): TGTGCCAGCAGCGTACAGGCTCAGACCTACACCGGGGAGCTGTTTTTT. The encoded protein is CASSVQAQTYTGELFF.

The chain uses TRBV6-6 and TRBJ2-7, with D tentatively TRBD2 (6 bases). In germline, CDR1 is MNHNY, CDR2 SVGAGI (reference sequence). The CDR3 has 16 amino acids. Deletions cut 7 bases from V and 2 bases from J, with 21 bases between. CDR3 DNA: TGTGCCAGCACTCTAAGCATGGGGGAGGCACCCTACGAGCAGTACTTC. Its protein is CASTLSMGEAPYEQYF.

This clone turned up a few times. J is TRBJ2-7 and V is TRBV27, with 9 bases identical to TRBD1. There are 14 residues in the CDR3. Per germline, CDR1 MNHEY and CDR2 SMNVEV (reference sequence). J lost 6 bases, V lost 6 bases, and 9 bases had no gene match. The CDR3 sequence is CASSPGTGLSEQYF. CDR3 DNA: TGTGCCAGCAGCCCCGGGACAGGGTTGAGCGAGCAGTACTTC.

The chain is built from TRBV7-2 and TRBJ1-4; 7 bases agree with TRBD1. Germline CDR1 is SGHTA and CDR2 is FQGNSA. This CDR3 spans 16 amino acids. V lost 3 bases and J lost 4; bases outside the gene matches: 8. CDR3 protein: CASSFRGQAINEKLFF. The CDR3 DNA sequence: TGTGCCAGCAGCTTCAGAGGACAGGCGATTAATGAAAAACTGTTTTTT.

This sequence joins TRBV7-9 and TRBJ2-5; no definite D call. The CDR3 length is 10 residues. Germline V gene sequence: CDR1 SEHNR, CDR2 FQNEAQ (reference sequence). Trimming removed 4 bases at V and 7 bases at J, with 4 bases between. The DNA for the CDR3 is TGTGCCAGCAGCTCGGGGACCCAGTACTTC. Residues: CASSSGTQYF.

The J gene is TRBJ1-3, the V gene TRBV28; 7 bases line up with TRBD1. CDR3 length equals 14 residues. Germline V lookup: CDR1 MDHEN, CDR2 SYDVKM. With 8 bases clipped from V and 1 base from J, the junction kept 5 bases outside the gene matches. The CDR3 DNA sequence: TGTGCCAGCTCAGGGGGTTCTTCTGGAAACACCATATATTTT. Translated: CASSGGSSGNTIYF.

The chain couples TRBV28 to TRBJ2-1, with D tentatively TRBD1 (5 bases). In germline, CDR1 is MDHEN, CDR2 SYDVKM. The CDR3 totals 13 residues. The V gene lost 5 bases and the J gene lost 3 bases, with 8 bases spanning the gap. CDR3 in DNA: TGTGCCAGCAGTCGAGACAGCTACAATGAGCAGTTCTTC. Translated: CASSRDSYNEQFF.

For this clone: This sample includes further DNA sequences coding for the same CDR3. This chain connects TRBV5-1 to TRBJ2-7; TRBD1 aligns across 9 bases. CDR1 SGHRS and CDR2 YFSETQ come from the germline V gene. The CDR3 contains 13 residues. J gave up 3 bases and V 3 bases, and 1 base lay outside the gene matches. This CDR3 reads CASSSGQGYEQYF. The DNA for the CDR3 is TGCGCCAGCAGCTCGGGACAGGGCTACGAGCAGTACTTC.

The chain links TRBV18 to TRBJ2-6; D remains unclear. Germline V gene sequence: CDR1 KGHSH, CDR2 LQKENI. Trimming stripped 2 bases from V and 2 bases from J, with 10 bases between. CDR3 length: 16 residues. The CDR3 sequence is CASSPWQFAGANVLTF. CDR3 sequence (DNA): TGTGCCAGCTCACCATGGCAGTTTGCTGGGGCCAACGTCCTGACTTTC. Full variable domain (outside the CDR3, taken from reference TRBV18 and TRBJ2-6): NAGVMQNPRHLVRRRGQEARLRCSPMKGHSHVYWYRQLPEEGLKFMVYLQKENIIDESGMPKERFSAEFPKEGPSILRIQQVVRGDSAAYFCASSPWQFAGANVLTFGAGSRLTVL.

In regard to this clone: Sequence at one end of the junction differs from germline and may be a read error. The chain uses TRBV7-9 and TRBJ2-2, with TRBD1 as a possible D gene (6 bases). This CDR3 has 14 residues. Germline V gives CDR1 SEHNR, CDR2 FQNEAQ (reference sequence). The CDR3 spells CSSSQFRGSGELFF. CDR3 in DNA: TGTTCCAGCAGCCAGTTCAGGGGATCCGGGGAGCTGTTTTTT. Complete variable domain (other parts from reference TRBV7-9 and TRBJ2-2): DTGVSQNPRHKITKRGQNVTFRCDPISEHNRLYWYRQTLGQGPEFLTYFQNEAQLEKSRLLSDRFSAERPKGSFSTLEIQRTEQGDSAMYLCSSSQFRGSGELFFGEGSRLTVL.

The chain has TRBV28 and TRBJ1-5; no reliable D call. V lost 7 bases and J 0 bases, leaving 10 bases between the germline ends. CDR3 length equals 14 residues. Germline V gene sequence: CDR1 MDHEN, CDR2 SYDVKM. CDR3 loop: CASNFRNSNQPQHF. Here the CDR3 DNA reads TGTGCCAGCAACTTCAGGAATAGCAATCAGCCCCAGCATTTT.

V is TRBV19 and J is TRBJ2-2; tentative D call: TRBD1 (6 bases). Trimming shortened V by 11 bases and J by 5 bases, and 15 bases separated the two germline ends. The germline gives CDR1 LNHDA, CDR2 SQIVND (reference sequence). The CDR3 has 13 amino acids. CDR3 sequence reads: CAPLQGKTGELFF. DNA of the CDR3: TGTGCCCCTCTACAGGGAAAGACCGGGGAGCTGTTTTTT. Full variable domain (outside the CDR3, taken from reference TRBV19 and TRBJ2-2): DGGITQSPKYLFRKEGQNVTLSCEQNLNHDAMYWYRQDPGQGLRLIYYSQIVNDFQKGDIAEGYSVSREKKESFPLTVTSAQKNPTAFYLCAPLQGKTGELFFGEGSRLTVL.

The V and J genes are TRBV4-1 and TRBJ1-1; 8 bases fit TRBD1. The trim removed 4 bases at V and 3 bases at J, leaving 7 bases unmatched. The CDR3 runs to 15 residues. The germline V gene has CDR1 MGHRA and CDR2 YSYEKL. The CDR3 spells CASSRDAGGYTEAFF. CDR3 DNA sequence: TGCGCCAGCAGCCGCGACGCAGGGGGCTACACTGAAGCTTTCTTT.

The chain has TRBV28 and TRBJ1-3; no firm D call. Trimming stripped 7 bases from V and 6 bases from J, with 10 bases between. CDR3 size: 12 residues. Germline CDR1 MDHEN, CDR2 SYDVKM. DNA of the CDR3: TGTGCCAGCACCACTAACCAAAACACCATATATTTT. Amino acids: CASTTNQNTIYF.

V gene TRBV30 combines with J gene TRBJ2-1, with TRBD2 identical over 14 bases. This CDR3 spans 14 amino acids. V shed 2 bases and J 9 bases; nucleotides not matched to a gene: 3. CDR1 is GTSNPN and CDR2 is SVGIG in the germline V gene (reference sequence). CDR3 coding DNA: TGTGCCTGGAGTCACGGACTAGCGGGAGGTGAGCAGTTCTTC. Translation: CAWSHGLAGGEQFF.

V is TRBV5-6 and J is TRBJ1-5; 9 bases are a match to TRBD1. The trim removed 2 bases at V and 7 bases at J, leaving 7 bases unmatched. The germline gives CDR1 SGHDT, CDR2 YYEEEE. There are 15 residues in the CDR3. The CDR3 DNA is TGTGCCAGCAGCTTCCAACAGGGGGCTTGGCAGCCCCAGCATTTT. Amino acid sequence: CASSFQQGAWQPQHF.

CDR3 amino acids: CASSYIAGRNNEQFF. CDR3 DNA sequence: TGTGCCAGCAGTTACATAGCGGGGAGGAACAATGAGCAGTTCTTC. The V call is TRBV6-6, the J call TRBJ2-1, with 8 bases matching TRBD2. CDR1 and CDR2 (germline): MNHNY, SVGAGI (reference sequence). This CDR3 has 15 amino acids. The trim removed 2 bases at V and 5 bases at J, leaving 5 bases unmatched.

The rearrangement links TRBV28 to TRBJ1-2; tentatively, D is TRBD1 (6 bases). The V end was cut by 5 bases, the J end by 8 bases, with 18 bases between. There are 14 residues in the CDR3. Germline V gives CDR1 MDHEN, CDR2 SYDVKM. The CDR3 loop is CASSTPGGAKGYTF. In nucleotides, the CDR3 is TGTGCCAGCAGTACCCCGGGGGGGGCTAAGGGCTACACCTTC.